This T cell receptor beta chain was sequenced in a study of CDR3 diversity in severe acne. TCRdb passed the PCR reads through MiXCR, listing each CDR3 protein once. The sample has 65,000 to 95,000 distinct CDR3 sequences; 50% to 65% are singletons. Germline assignment: CDR1 SNHLY and CDR2 FYNNEI. V lost 7 bases, J lost 3 bases, and 12 bases stayed unmatched. The CDR3 length is 16 residues. The sample taken for sequencing was blood. The chain carries TRBV2 and TRBJ2-7; the match to TRBD2 covers 10 bases. The TCR sequence derives from a male donor in good health, without acne. CDR3 region: CASTLGGLAVSYEQYF. The CDR3 DNA reads as TGTGCCAGCACCCTAGGTGGACTAGCGGTCAGCTACGAGCAGTACTTC.